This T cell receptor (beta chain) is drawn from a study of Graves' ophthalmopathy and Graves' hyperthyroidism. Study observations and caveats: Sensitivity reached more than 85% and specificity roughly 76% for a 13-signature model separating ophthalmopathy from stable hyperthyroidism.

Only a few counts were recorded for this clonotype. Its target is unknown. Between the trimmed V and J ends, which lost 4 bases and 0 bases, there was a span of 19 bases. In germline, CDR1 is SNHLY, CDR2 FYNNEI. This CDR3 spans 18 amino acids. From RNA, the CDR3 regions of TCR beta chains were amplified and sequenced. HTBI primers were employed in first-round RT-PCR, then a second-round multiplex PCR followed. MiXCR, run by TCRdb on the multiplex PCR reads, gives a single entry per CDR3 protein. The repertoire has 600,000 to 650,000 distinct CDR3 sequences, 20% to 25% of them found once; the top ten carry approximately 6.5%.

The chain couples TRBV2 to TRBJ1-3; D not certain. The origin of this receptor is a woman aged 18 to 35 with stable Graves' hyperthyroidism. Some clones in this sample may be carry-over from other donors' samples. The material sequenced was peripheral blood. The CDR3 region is CASSVLLSGSRSGNTIYF. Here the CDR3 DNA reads TGTGCCAGCAGTGTCCTTCTCTCGGGCTCCCGCTCTGGAAACACCATATATTTT.